What follows describes a single TCR beta chain. This sample stems from a study of blood T cell repertoires in COVID-19. The wider study: The study drew acute and convalescent COVID-19 samples from the United States, Italy and Spain. Sources were T cells, B-cell-depleted T cells, or PBMCs; the material itself was cDNA or gDNA.

Recruited during active infection, patients (from Seattle) were subsequently followed longitudinally. Only in-frame clones appear in the TCRdb table, and some are missing; sequencing was by immunoSEQ multiplex PCR. The table includes 220,000 or so clones, 70% to 90% detected once. V lost 3 bases and J lost 5, with 12 bases in between. This CDR3 is built from 14 residues. Germline assignment: CDR1 KGHDR and CDR2 SFDVKD. The chain employs TRBV24-1 and TRBJ1-2; possible D gene TRBD1, 6 bases. The TCR sequence derives from a woman aged 50 to 65 with COVID-19, enrolled during active disease. The sequenced sample consisted of peripheral blood. The CDR3 DNA follows: TGTGCCACCAGTGATCCCGGGACATTGTATGGCTACACCTTC. It translates to CATSDPGTLYGYTF.